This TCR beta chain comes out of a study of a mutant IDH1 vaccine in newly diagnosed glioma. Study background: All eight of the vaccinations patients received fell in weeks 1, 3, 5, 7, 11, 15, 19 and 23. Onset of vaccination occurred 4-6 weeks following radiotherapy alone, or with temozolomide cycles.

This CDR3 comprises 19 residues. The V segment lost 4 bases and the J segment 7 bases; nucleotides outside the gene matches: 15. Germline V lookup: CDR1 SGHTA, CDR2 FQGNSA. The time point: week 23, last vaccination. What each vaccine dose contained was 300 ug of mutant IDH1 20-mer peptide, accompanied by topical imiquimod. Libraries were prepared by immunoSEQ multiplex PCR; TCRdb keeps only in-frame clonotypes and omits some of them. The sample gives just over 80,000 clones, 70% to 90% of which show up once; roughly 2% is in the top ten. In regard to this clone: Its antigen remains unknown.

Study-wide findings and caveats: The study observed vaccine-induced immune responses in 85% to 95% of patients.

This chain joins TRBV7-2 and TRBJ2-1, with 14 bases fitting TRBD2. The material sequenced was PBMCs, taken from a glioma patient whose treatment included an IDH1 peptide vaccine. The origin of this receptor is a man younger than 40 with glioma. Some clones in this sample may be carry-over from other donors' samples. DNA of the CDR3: TGTGCCAGCAGCTACCGACTAGCGGGGGGGCCAGATATAGGGAATGAGCAGTTCTTC. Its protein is CASSYRLAGGPDIGNEQFF.